The rows below give T cell receptor beta chains drawn from one sample of a study of spatial heterogeneity in lung cancer. TCRdb called the 5' RACE reads again in MiXCR, with one record for every CDR3 protein. The data hold roughly 39,000 distinct CDR3 sequences, with 5.8% observed a single time. Specimen: PBMCs, collected at surgery. Receptors originate from a male donor with early-stage non-small cell lung cancer. Each CDR3 is given with its conserved first and last residue.

v_gene,j_gene,CDR3aa
TRBV27,TRBJ2-7,CASSPLRGGRYYEQYF
TRBV28,TRBJ2-7,CASIEGGESYEQYF
TRBV18,TRBJ2-5,CASSRGQARETQYF
TRBV13,TRBJ2-6,CASSPTGTGANVLTF
TRBV29-1,TRBJ2-3,CSVVTLGGELTDTQYF
TRBV29-1,TRBJ1-2,CSVEASSDHNYGYTF
TRBV20-1,TRBJ2-1,CSATDLAGERLYNEQFF
TRBV5-5,TRBJ2-7,CASSSLRGGGTYEQYF
TRBV28,TRBJ2-6,CASSQGTGRTGANVLTF
TRBV9,TRBJ1-4,CASSKLGTVNEKLFF
TRBV7-3,TRBJ2-1,CASSFGQFTSYNEQFF
TRBV3-1,TRBJ1-5,CASSHGGGGQPQHF
TRBV2,TRBJ2-3,CASSVGHSTDTQYF
TRBV20-1,TRBJ2-7,CSASGASYEQYF
TRBV5-6,TRBJ2-7,CASSLGDRGSSYEQYF
TRBV30,TRBJ1-1,CAWSVQSNTEAFF
TRBV4-3,TRBJ2-7,CASSQDWRQGAIAYEQYF
TRBV28,TRBJ2-7,CASRPGAYEQYF